Below, one T cell receptor (beta chain) is given with its context. This sample was taken from a study of control samples from healthy donors and cancer patients. The CDR3 spans 14 residues. Germline V lookup: CDR1 SGHVS, CDR2 FQNEAQ. Trimming cost V 1 base and J 7 bases, with 14 bases left between them. The method was immunoSEQ multiplex PCR; TCRdb's version includes in-frame clones alone and lacks a portion of them. The sample has 40,000 to 55,000 clones, around 75% seen once. The chain joins TRBV7-8 to TRBJ2-7; D not certain. The sequenced sample was formalin-fixed, paraffin-embedded tissue. This TCR derives from a male donor with melanoma. The DNA for the CDR3 is TGTGCCAGCAGCTTAGGTCCACTGGAAACGGAGCAGTACTTC. It encodes CASSLGPLETEQYF.